This T cell receptor beta chain appears in the sequencing data of a study of molecular identifiers for immune sequencing clone quantification. Background on the study: Across replicate runs, RNA obtained from about 21,000 or 97,000 naive CD8 cells was divided into five, with four undergoing sequencing.

MiXCR was run by TCRdb on the PCR reads, yielding one entry per CDR3 protein. The sample yields about 640,000 distinct CDR3 sequences, nearly 20% seen once. Notes on the study in general: Clones above 20 RNA copies held over 98% of effector molecules, under 1% in naive cells.

This clonotype was detected ten times or more. Its cognate antigen is unknown. Source material for naive CD8 libraries was roughly 19,000 to 1,000,000 sorted cells, with 10%, 30% or 50% RNA. Sorted naive CD8 T cells were those defined as CD8+CD4-CCR7+CD45RA+. This receptor was obtained from a human donor in good health. Some libraries in this study had Jurkat cell RNA spiked in. Sequencing was performed on naive CD8+ T cells from blood, with Jurkat cell RNA spiked in. Subset specified: FACS-sorted CD8+CD4-CCR7+CD45RA+ naive T cells.

The chain's CDR3 is CASSQPGQSSYEQYF. The DNA for the CDR3 is TGTGCCAGCAGCCAACCGGGACAGAGCTCCTACGAGCAGTACTTC. The genes are TRBV7-9 and TRBJ2-7; 7 nucleotides agree with TRBD1. The V and J ends lost 5 bases and 0 bases, in that order; junction bases with no gene match: 7. The length of the CDR3 is 15 residues. Per the germline V gene, CDR1 is SEHNR and CDR2 is FQNEAQ (reference sequence).